These T cell receptor beta chains were read from a single sample in a study of CD8 T cells in Susac syndrome. A single record per CDR3 protein comes from TCRdb applying MiXCR to the immunoSEQ multiplex PCR reads. The sample contains approximately 190,000 distinct CDR3 sequences, approximately 94% of which appear only once. Sequencing input: CD4+ T cells from PBMCs. The receptor source for this set is a human donor with Susac syndrome. Each CDR3 is given with its conserved first and last residue. Fields, in order: J gene, clone size, V gene, D gene, CDR3 DNA, CDR3 protein. D genes are given only for firm matches. Rows give clone size only sometimes, using once, few, many, or a class for an expanded clone.

J: TRBJ1-5; size: NA; V: TRBV28; D: NA; DNA: TGTGCCAGCAGTCGACAGCCAAGGAGCAATCAGCCCCAGCATTTT; CDR3: CASSRQPRSNQPQHF
J: TRBJ2-2; size: NA; V: TRBV7-9; D: TRBD2; DNA: TGTGCCAGCAGCAAACCGGGACTAGCCTCTATCCAGAGCACCGGGGAGCTGTTTTTT; CDR3: CASSKPGLASIQSTGELFF
J: TRBJ2-3; size: NA; V: TRBV15; D: TRBD2; DNA: TGTGCCACCTCCCTTGGGGGGGACACAGATACGCAGTATTTT; CDR3: CATSLGGDTDTQYF
J: TRBJ2-1; size: once; V: TRBV11-2; D: TRBD2; DNA: TGTGCCAGCAGCTTTCGACTAGCGGGGGTTTACAATGAGCAGTTCTTC; CDR3: CASSFRLAGVYNEQFF
J: TRBJ2-1; size: NA; V: TRBV5-1; D: TRBD2; DNA: TGCGCCAGCAGCTCGGGACTAGCGGGGACGAGCTCCTACAATGAGCAGTTCTTC; CDR3: CASSSGLAGTSSYNEQFF
J: TRBJ2-7; size: NA; V: TRBV30; D: NA; DNA: TGTGCCTGGAGTGCATCCTACGAGCAGTACTTC; CDR3: CAWSASYEQYF
J: TRBJ1-3; size: NA; V: TRBV30; D: TRBD1; DNA: TGTGCCTGGAGTTATGGGACAGTTTCTGGAAACACCATATATTTT; CDR3: CAWSYGTVSGNTIYF
J: TRBJ2-7; size: once; V: TRBV20-1; D: NA; DNA: TGCAGTGCCGTAGGGGAGGCTCTCTGGGAGCAGTACTTC; CDR3: CSAVGEALWEQYF
J: TRBJ2-3; size: once; V: TRBV9; D: NA; DNA: TGTGCCAGCAGCGTATCCGGGGGAGTCGATACGCAGTATTTT; CDR3: CASSVSGGVDTQYF
J: TRBJ2-7; size: NA; V: TRBV20-1; D: TRBD2; DNA: TGCAGTGCTAGACGTCTAGCGGGATATGGGTCCTACGAGCAGTACTTC; CDR3: CSARRLAGYGSYEQYF
J: TRBJ2-7; size: NA; V: TRBV12-3/TRBV12-4; D: NA; DNA: TGTGCCAGCAGTCGCGGCAGGGAGAACGAGCAGTACTTC; CDR3: CASSRGRENEQYF
J: TRBJ2-5; size: NA; V: TRBV30; D: NA; DNA: TGTGCCTGGAGTGGGGGGGGCGGGGAGACCCAGTACTTC; CDR3: CAWSGGGGETQYF
J: TRBJ1-2; size: NA; V: TRBV30; D: NA; DNA: TGTGCCTGGAGTCCAACAGAGTTGAGGAGCGGCTACACCTTC; CDR3: CAWSPTELRSGYTF
J: TRBJ2-1; size: NA; V: TRBV5-1; D: NA; DNA: TGCGCCAGCAGCTTGGATGACCACAATGAGCAGTTCTTC; CDR3: CASSLDDHNEQFF
J: TRBJ2-1; size: NA; V: TRBV4-1; D: TRBD2; DNA: TGCGCCAGCAGCCAAAAGACTAGCGGGGGGGCCAGTGAGCAGTTCTTC; CDR3: CASSQKTSGGASEQFF
J: TRBJ1-1; size: NA; V: TRBV5-5; D: NA; DNA: TGTGCCAGCAGCTTGGGGCCTTTGGGAACTGAAGCTTTCTTT; CDR3: CASSLGPLGTEAFF
J: TRBJ2-2; size: NA; V: TRBV2; D: NA; DNA: TGTGCCAGCAGTGACTCCCCGTGGCTAGCGGCGGGACAGCCGAACACCGGGGAGCTGTTTTTT; CDR3: CASSDSPWLAAGQPNTGELFF
J: TRBJ2-5; size: NA; V: TRBV3-1; D: TRBD2; DNA: TGTGCCAGCAGCCAAGAGAAACTAGCGGGGGCCCCAGAGACCCAGTACTTC; CDR3: CASSQEKLAGAPETQYF
J: TRBJ2-4; size: few; V: TRBV4-1; D: NA; DNA: TGCGCCAGCAGCCAAGATCCACGGGGTAAAAACATTCAGTACTTC; CDR3: CASSQDPRGKNIQYF
J: TRBJ2-3; size: NA; V: TRBV28; D: NA; DNA: TGTGCCAGCAGTGCGCCCGGGACGGCAGATACGCAGTATTTT; CDR3: CASSAPGTADTQYF
J: TRBJ2-1; size: once; V: TRBV15; D: NA; DNA: TGTGCCACCAGCAGAGATTTGAGAAATGAGCAGTTCTTC; CDR3: CATSRDLRNEQFF
J: TRBJ2-5; size: NA; V: TRBV30; D: TRBD1; DNA: TGTGCCTGGAGTGTACTAGGGACAGGGAGGGGGAAGACCCAGTACTTC; CDR3: CAWSVLGTGRGKTQYF
J: TRBJ2-1; size: NA; V: TRBV11-2; D: NA; DNA: TGTGCCAGCAGCTCCACTAACAATGAGCAGTTCTTC; CDR3: CASSSTNNEQFF
J: TRBJ1-1; size: NA; V: TRBV5-1; D: NA; DNA: TGCGCCAGCAGCTGGAGGACGGAGAACACTGAAGCTTTCTTT; CDR3: CASSWRTENTEAFF